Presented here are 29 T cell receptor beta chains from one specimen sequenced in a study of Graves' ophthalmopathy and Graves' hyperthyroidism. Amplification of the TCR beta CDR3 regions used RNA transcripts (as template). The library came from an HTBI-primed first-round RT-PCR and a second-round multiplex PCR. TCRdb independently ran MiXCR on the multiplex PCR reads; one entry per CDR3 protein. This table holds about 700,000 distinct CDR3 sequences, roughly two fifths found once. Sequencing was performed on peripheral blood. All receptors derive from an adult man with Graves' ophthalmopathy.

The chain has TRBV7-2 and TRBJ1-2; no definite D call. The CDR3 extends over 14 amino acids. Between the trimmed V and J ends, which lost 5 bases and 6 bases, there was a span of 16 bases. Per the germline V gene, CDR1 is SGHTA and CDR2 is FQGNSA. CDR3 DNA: TGTGCCAGCAGCCCCTTGTCGGGGATTGATGGCTACACCTTC. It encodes CASSPLSGIDGYTF. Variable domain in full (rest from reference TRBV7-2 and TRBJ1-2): GAGVSQSPSNKVTEKGKDVELRCDPISGHTALYWYRQSLGQGLEFLIYFQGNSAPDKSGLPSDRFSAERTGGSVSTLTIQRTQQEDSAVYLCASSPLSGIDGYTFGSGTRLTVV.

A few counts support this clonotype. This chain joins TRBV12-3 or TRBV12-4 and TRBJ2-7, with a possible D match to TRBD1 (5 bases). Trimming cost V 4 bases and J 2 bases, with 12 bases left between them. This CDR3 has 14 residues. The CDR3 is CASSSDTTAYEQYF. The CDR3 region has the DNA TGTGCCAGCAGTTCGGACACGACGGCCTACGAGCAGTACTTC.

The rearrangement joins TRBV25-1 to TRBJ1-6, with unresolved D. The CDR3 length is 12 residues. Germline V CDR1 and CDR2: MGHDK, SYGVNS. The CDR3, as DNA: TGTGCTAGCCCAGAAAAGGATTCACCCCTCCACTTT. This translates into CASPEKDSPLHF.

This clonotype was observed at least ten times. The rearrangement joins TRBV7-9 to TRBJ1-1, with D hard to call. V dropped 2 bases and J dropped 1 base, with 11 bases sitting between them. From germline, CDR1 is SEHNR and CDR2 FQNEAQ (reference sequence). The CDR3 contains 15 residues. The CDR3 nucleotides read TGTGCCAGCAGCTTACGGGAAGGGTCGAACACTGAAGCTTTCTTT. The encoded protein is CASSLREGSNTEAFF. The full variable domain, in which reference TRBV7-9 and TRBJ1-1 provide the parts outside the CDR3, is DTGVSQNPRHKITKRGQNVTFRCDPISEHNRLYWYRQTLGQGPEFLTYFQNEAQLEKSRLLSDRFSAERPKGSFSTLEIQRTEQGDSAMYLCASSLREGSNTEAFFGQGTRLTVV.

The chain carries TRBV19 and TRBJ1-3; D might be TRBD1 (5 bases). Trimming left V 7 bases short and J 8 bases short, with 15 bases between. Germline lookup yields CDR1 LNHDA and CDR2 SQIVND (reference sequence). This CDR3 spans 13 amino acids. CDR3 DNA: TGTGCCAGTAAAGGCCAGGGCCGAGACACCATATATTTT. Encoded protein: CASKGQGRDTIYF. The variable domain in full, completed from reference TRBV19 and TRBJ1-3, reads DGGITQSPKYLFRKEGQNVTLSCEQNLNHDAMYWYRQDPGQGLRLIYYSQIVNDFQKGDIAEGYSVSREKKESFPLTVTSAQKNPTAFYLCASKGQGRDTIYFGEGSWLTVV.

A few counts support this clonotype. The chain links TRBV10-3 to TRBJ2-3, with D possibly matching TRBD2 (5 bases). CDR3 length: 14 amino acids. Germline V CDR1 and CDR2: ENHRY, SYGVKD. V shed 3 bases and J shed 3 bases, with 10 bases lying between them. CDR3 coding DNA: TGTGCCATCAGTGAAGGCGGGTCGACAGATACGCAGTATTTT. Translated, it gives CAISEGGSTDTQYF.

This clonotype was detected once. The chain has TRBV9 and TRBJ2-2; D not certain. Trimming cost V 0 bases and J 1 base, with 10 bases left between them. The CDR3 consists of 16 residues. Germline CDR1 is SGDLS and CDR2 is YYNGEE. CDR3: CASSVAPWQNTGELFF. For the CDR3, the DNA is TGTGCCAGCAGCGTAGCTCCTTGGCAGAACACCGGGGAGCTGTTTTTT. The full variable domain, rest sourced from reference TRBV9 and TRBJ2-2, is DSGVTQTPKHLITATGQRVTLRCSPRSGDLSVYWYQQSLDQGLQFLIQYYNGEERAKGNILERFSAQQFPDLHSELNLSSLELGDSALYFCASSVAPWQNTGELFFGEGSRLTVL.

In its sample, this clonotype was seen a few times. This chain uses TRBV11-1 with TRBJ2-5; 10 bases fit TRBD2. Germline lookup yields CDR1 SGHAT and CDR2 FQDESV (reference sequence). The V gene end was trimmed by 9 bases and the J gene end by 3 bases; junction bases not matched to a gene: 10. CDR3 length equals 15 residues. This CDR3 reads CASRSSGSTEETQYF. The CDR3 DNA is TGTGCCAGTAGATCTAGCGGGAGCACGGAAGAGACCCAGTACTTC.

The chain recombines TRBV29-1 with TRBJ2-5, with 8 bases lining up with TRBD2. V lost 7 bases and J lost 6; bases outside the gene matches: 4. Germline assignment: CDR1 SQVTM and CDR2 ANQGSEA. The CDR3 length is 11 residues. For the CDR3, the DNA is TGCAGCGCAGCGGGGGCTCAGACCCAGTACTTC. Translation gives CSAAGAQTQYF.

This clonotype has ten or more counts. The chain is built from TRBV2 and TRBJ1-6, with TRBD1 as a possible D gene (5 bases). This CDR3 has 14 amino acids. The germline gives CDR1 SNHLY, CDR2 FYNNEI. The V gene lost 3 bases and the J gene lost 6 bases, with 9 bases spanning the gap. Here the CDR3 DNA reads TGTGCCAGCAGTGACAGGGAAGGTAATTCACCCCTCCACTTT. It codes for CASSDREGNSPLHF. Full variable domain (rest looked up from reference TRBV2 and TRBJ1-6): EPEVTQTPSHQVTQMGQEVILRCVPISNHLYFYWYRQILGQKVEFLVSFYNNEISEKSEIFDDQFSVERPDGSNFTLKIRSTKLEDSAMYFCASSDREGNSPLHFGNGTRLTVT.

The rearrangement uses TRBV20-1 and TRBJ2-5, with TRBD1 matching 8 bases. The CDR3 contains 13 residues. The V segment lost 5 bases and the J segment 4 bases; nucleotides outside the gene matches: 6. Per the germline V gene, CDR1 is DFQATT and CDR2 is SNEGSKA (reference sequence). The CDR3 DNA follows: TGCAGTGCTTGGACAGGGCGGCGAGAGACCCAGTACTTC. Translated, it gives CSAWTGRRETQYF.

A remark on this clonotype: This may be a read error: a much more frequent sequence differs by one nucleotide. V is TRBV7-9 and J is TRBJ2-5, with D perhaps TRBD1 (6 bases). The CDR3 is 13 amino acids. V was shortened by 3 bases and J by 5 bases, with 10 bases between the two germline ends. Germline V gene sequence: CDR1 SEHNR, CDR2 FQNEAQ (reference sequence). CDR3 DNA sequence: TGTGCCAGCAGCTTCGGGACACTCGAGACCCAGTACTTC. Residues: CASSFGTLETQYF.

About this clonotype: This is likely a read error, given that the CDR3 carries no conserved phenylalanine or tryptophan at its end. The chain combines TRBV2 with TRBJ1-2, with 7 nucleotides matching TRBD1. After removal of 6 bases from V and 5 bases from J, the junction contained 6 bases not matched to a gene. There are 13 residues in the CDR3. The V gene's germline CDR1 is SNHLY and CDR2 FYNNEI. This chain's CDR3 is CASSRGQSYGYTS. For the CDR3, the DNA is TGTGCCAGCAGCCGGGGACAGTCATATGGCTACACCTCC.

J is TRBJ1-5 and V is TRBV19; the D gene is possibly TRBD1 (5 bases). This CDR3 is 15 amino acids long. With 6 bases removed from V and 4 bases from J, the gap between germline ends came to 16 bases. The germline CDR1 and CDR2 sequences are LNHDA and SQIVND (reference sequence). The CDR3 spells CASRGAAGLNQPQHF. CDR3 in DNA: TGTGCCAGTAGGGGAGCCGCAGGGCTAAATCAGCCCCAGCATTTT. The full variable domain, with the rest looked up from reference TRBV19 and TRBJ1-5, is DGGITQSPKYLFRKEGQNVTLSCEQNLNHDAMYWYRQDPGQGLRLIYYSQIVNDFQKGDIAEGYSVSREKKESFPLTVTSAQKNPTAFYLCASRGAAGLNQPQHFGDGTRLSIL.

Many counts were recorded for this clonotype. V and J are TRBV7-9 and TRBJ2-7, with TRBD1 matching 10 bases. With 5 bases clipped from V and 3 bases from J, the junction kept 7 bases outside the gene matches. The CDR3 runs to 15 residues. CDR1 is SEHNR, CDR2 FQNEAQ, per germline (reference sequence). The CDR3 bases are TGTGCCAGCAGCCCGCACGGGACAGGGGACTACGAGCAGTACTTC. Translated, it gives CASSPHGTGDYEQYF.

This CDR3 is CASSLEYGQKLEETQYF. The CDR3 DNA reads as TGTGCCAGCAGCTTAGAATATGGACAGAAGTTAGAAGAGACCCAGTACTTC. The chain is built from TRBV7-9 and TRBJ2-5; D is perhaps TRBD1 (6 bases). V was shortened by 1 base and J by 3 bases, with 18 bases between the two germline ends. Germline V CDR1 and CDR2: SEHNR, FQNEAQ (reference sequence). The CDR3 sequence is 17 residues long.

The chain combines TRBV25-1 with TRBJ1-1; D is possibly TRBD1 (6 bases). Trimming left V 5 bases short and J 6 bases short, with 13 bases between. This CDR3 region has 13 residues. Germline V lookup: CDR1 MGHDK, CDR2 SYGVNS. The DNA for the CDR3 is TGTGCCAGCAGTTTTGTGGGGGGGCCTGAAGCTTTCTTT. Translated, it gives CASSFVGGPEAFF.

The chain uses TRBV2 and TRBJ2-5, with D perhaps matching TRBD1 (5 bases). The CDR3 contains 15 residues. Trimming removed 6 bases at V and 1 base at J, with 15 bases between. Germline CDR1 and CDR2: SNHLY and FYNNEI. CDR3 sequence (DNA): TGTGCCAGCAGAGGGGTGGGGCAGGCCCAAGAGACCCAGTACTTC. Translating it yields CASRGVGQAQETQYF.

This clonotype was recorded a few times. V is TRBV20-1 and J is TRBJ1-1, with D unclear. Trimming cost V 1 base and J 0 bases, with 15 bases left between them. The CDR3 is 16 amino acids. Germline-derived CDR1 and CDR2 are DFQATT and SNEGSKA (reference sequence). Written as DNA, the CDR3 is TGCAGTGCTAGAGGAGCCCAGAAGCACATGAACACTGAAGCTTTCTTT. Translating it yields CSARGAQKHMNTEAFF.

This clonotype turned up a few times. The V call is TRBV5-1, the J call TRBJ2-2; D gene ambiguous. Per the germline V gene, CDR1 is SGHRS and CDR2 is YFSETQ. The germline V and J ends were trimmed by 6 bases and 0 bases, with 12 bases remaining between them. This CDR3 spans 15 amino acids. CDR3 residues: CASNKASSNTGELFF. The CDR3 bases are TGCGCCAGCAATAAAGCGAGCTCGAACACCGGGGAGCTGTTTTTT.

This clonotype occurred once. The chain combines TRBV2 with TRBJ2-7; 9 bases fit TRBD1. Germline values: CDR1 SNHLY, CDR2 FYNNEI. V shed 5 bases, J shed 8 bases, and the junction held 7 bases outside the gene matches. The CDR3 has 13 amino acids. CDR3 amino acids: CASSHRDRVKQYF. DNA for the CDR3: TGTGCCAGCAGTCACCGGGACAGGGTAAAGCAGTACTTC. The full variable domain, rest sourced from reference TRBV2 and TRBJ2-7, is EPEVTQTPSHQVTQMGQEVILRCVPISNHLYFYWYRQILGQKVEFLVSFYNNEISEKSEIFDDQFSVERPDGSNFTLKIRSTKLEDSAMYFCASSHRDRVKQYFGPGTRLTVT.

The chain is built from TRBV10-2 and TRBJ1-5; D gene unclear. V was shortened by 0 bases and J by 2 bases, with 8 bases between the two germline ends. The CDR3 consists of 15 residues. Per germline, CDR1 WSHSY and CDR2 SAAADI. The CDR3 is CASSESGNRNQPQHF. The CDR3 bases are TGCGCCAGCAGTGAGTCAGGGAATCGCAATCAGCCCCAGCATTTT.

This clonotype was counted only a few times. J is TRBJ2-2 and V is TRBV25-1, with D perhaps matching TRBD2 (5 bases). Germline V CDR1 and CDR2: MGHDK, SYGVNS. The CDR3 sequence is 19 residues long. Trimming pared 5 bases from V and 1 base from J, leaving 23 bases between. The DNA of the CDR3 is TGTGCCAGCAGTTACCTGCATGTATCTGGGAGTAAGAACACCGGGGAGCTGTTTTTT. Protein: CASSYLHVSGSKNTGELFF.

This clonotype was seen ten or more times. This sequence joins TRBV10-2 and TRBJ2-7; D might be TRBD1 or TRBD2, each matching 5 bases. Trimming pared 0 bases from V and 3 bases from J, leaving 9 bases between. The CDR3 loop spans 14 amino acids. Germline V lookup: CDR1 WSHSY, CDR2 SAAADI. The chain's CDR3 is CASSESPGSYEQYF. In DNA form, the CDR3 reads TGCGCCAGCAGTGAGTCTCCAGGGAGCTACGAGCAGTACTTC.

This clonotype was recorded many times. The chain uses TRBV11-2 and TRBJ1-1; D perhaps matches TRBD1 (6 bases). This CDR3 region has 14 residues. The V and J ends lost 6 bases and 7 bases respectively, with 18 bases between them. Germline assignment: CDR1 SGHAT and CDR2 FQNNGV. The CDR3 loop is CASRLTGALNEAFF. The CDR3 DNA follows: TGTGCCAGCAGACTGACAGGTGCCCTCAATGAAGCTTTCTTT. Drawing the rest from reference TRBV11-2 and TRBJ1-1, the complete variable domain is EAGVAQSPRYKIIEKRQSVAFWCNPISGHATLYWYQQILGQGPKLLIQFQNNGVVDDSQLPKDRFSAERLKGVDSTLKIQPAKLEDSAVYLCASRLTGALNEAFFGQGTRLTVV.

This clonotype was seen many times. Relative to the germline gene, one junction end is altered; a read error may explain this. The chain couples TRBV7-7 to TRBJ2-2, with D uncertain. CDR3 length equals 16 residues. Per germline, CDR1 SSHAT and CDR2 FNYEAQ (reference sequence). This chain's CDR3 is CASSQLLVTNTGELFF. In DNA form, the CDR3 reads TGTGCTAGCAGCCAATTACTGGTAACGAACACCGGGGAGCTGTTTTTT.

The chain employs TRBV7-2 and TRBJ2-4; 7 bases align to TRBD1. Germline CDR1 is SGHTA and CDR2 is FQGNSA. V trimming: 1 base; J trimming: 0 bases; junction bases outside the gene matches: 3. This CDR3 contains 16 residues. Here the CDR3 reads CASSLGGGLAKNIQYF. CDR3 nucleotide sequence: TGTGCCAGCAGCTTAGGAGGGGGCCTAGCCAAAAACATTCAGTACTTC.

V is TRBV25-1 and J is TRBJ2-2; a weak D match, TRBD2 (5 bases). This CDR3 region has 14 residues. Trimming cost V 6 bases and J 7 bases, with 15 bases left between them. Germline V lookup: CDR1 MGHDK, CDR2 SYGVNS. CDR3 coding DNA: TGTGCCAGCAGCCAAGGCCACGGGGACGGGGAGCTGTTTTTT. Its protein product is CASSQGHGDGELFF.

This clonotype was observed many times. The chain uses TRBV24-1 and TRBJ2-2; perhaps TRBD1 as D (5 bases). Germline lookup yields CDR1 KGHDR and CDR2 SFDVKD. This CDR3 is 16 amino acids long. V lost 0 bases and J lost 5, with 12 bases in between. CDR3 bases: TGTGCCACCAGTGATTTGGGGCAGGGTCAGACCGGGGAGCTGTTTTTT. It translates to CATSDLGQGQTGELFF.